One sample yielded the 16 T cell receptor beta chains listed below, sequenced in a study of blood T cell repertoires in COVID-19. The table came from immunoSEQ multiplex PCR; TCRdb's copy has only in-frame clones and leaves some out. Among around 130,000 clones listed, approximately 71% were seen once. The specimen sequenced was peripheral blood. The origin of the receptors is a human donor in a cohort sampled during active COVID-19.

Only a few counts were recorded for this clone. The chain joins TRBV7-3 to TRBJ2-1; 7 bases line up with TRBD1. After removal of 5 bases from V and 6 bases from J, the junction contained 7 bases not matched to a gene. The germline V gene encodes CDR1 SGHTA and CDR2 FQGTGA. The CDR3 has 14 residues. For the CDR3, the DNA is TGTGCCAGCAGCATAGACGGGACAGCCAATGAGCAGTTCTTC. It encodes CASSIDGTANEQFF.

This rearrangement joins TRBV6-5 to TRBJ1-6; tentative D call: TRBD1 (5 bases). The CDR3 is 14 amino acids. Germline CDR1 reads MNHEY; CDR2 reads SVGAGI. Trimming took off 4 bases at V and 18 bases at J, with 22 bases between the two ends. The CDR3 loop is CASSSKTDHRFDHF. The CDR3 region has the DNA TGTGCCAGCAGTTCCAAGACAGACCACCGATTCGACCACTTT.

The genes are TRBV11-2 and TRBJ2-7; 11 nucleotides align to TRBD2. The V and J ends lost 4 bases and 3 bases, in that order; junction bases with no gene match: 2. This CDR3 has 14 residues. Germline CDR1 and CDR2: SGHAT and FQNNGV. In nucleotides, the CDR3 is TGTGCCAGCAGCTACGGGACTAGCGGCTACGAGCAGTACTTC. It yields the protein CASSYGTSGYEQYF.

This clone was seen only once. The gene calls are TRBV29-1 and TRBJ2-7; D might be TRBD1 (5 bases). Germline V gene lookup returns CDR1 SQVTM and CDR2 ANQGSEA. The V and J ends lost 0 bases and 3 bases respectively, with 9 bases between them. The CDR3 has 13 residues. CDR3 in amino acids: CSVEDRDGYEQYF. CDR3 in DNA: TGCAGCGTTGAAGACAGGGATGGCTACGAGCAGTACTTC.

This chain connects TRBV5-1 to TRBJ1-1; 7 bases agree with TRBD1. Germline CDR1 and CDR2: SGHRS and YFSETQ. With 1 base clipped from V and 1 base from J, the junction kept 10 bases outside the gene matches. This CDR3 has 17 amino acids. The chain's CDR3 is CASSLKGARRTNTEAFF. CDR3 bases: TGCGCCAGCAGCTTGAAGGGGGCCCGTCGAACGAACACTGAAGCTTTCTTT.

This chain connects TRBV7-2 to TRBJ2-7; tentative D call: TRBD2 (6 bases). The CDR3 is 13 residues long. Between the trimmed V and J ends, which lost 0 bases and 7 bases, there was a span of 10 bases. Germline CDR1 reads SGHTA; CDR2 reads FQGNSA. CDR3 region: CASSLARLVEQYF. The CDR3 region has the DNA TGTGCCAGCAGCTTAGCTAGACTAGTAGAGCAGTACTTC.

The chain is built from TRBV7-9 and TRBJ2-5; TRBD1 might be the D (6 bases). Deletions cut 5 bases from V and 5 bases from J, with 12 bases between. Per the germline V gene, CDR1 is SEHNR and CDR2 is FQNEAQ (reference sequence). This CDR3 comprises 13 residues. CDR3 sequence: CASSVRDTETQYF. The CDR3 coding sequence is TGTGCCAGCAGCGTCCGGGACACCGAGACCCAGTACTTC.

This clone was counted many times. V usage is TRBV3-1 (or the pseudogene TRBV3-2) and J usage is TRBJ1-4, with D maybe TRBD1 (5 bases). CDR3 length: 13 amino acids. CDR1 is LGHDT and CDR2 is YNNKEL in the germline V gene (reference sequence). Trimming shortened V by 4 bases and J by 8 bases, and 11 bases separated the two germline ends. CDR3: CASSLGGAEKLFF. The CDR3 DNA follows: TGTGCCAGCAGCCTGGGAGGGGCGGAAAAACTGTTTTTT.

The CDR3 region is CASSYSDPFSGQPQHF. The CDR3 nucleotides read TGTGCCAGCAGTTACTCGGATCCATTTTCAGGTCAGCCCCAGCATTTT. The genes are TRBV6-5 and TRBJ1-5, with no clear D. The length of the CDR3 is 16 residues. V was trimmed by 0 bases and J by 6 bases, leaving 15 bases between them. Germline CDR1 is MNHEY and CDR2 is SVGAGI.

V gene TRBV5-1 combines with J gene TRBJ2-7; TRBD2 matches at 10 bases. This CDR3 contains 15 residues. Germline CDR1 and CDR2: SGHRS and YFSETQ. The J segment lost 3 bases and the V segment lost 1 base, leaving 4 bases of the junction unmatched. CDR3 loop: CASSLIPSGSYEQYF. CDR3 nucleotide sequence: TGCGCCAGCAGCTTGATACCTAGCGGGAGCTACGAGCAGTACTTC.

This clone turned up a few times. V is TRBV7-9 and J is TRBJ1-6; TRBD1 is a possible D gene (5 bases). The CDR3 runs 17 residues. The V end was cut by 5 bases, the J end by 6 bases, with 20 bases between. CDR1 SEHNR and CDR2 FQNEAQ come from the germline V gene (reference sequence). The chain's CDR3 is CASSPGGLSMGNSPLHF. Here the CDR3 DNA reads TGTGCCAGCAGCCCGGGGGGTCTCTCGATGGGTAATTCACCCCTCCACTTT.

The genes are TRBV20-1 and TRBJ1-3, with no clear D. The CDR3 length is 13 residues. V lost 3 bases and J lost 6, with 12 bases in between. The V gene's germline CDR1 is DFQATT and CDR2 SNEGSKA (reference sequence). CDR3 protein: CSASMHTENTIYF. The CDR3 DNA reads TGCAGTGCTAGTATGCATACAGAAAACACCATATATTTT.

V is TRBV7-9 and J is TRBJ1-4, with TRBD1 matching 7 bases. The J segment lost 7 bases and the V segment lost 5 bases, leaving 13 bases of the junction unmatched. Germline values: CDR1 SEHNR, CDR2 FQNEAQ (reference sequence). This CDR3 comprises 16 residues. CDR3 protein: CASSPSPGGSGEKLFF. CDR3 DNA sequence: TGTGCCAGCAGCCCCAGTCCAGGGGGAAGCGGTGAAAAACTGTTTTTT. Complete variable domain (other parts from reference TRBV7-9 and TRBJ1-4): DTGVSQNPRHKITKRGQNVTFRCDPISEHNRLYWYRQTLGQGPEFLTYFQNEAQLEKSRLLSDRFSAERPKGSFSTLEIQRTEQGDSAMYLCASSPSPGGSGEKLFFGSGTQLSVL.

J is TRBJ2-7 and V is TRBV5-6, with 8 bases aligning to TRBD1. The junction had 1 base not matched to a gene; V was cut back by 1 base and J by 1 base. In germline, CDR1 is SGHDT, CDR2 YYEEEE. This CDR3 has 14 residues. This CDR3 reads CASSLRDRSYEQYF. In DNA form, the CDR3 reads TGTGCCAGCAGCTTGAGGGACAGGTCCTACGAGCAGTACTTC.

A single count supports this clone. This rearrangement joins TRBV12-3 or TRBV12-4 to TRBJ2-7; D unclear. The CDR3 extends over 13 amino acids. The ends were cut back, 1 base at V and 6 bases at J, with 10 bases in the middle. CDR3 amino acids: CASSLGSGFEQYF. CDR3 bases: TGTGCCAGCAGTTTAGGTTCCGGTTTCGAGCAGTACTTC.

J is TRBJ2-1 and V is TRBV4-1, with D possibly matching TRBD2 (5 bases). Deletions cut 9 bases from V and 4 bases from J, with 13 bases between. This CDR3 is 13 amino acids long. Germline CDR1 and CDR2: MGHRA and YSYEKL. In DNA, the CDR3 is TGCGCCAGTAGGGAGACGGGTTACAATGAGCAGTTCTTC. Its translation is CASRETGYNEQFF.